Below, 3 T cell receptor beta chains from the same sample are listed, as sequenced in a study of cytotoxic CD8 clonotypes in ibrutinib-treated CLL. Libraries were prepared by immunoSEQ multiplex PCR; TCRdb keeps only in-frame clonotypes and omits some of them. The sample records 150,000 to 250,000 clones, over 55% being singletons. Specimen: PBMCs, collected after 24 months of ibrutinib treatment. These receptors all stem from a human donor with chronic lymphocytic leukemia.

This chain connects TRBV9 to TRBJ2-1; 13 nucleotides agree with TRBD2. The J segment lost 0 bases and the V segment lost 4 bases, leaving 16 bases of the junction unmatched. Germline CDR1 is SGDLS and CDR2 is YYNGEE. The CDR3 contains 21 residues. CDR3 protein: CASSPQVWGLAGSLSYNEQFF. The CDR3 region has the DNA TGTGCCAGCAGCCCTCAGGTTTGGGGACTAGCGGGAAGTCTCTCCTACAATGAGCAGTTCTTC.

This clone has just a few counts. CDR3: CASSLEMQSRDYGYTF. The CDR3 DNA is TGTGCCAGCTCCCTAGAAATGCAGTCGCGAGACTATGGCTACACCTTC. V is TRBV18 and J is TRBJ1-2; D not certain. CDR3 size: 16 residues. Germline V CDR1 and CDR2: KGHSH, LQKENI. V gave up 6 bases and J gave up 3 bases, with 20 bases separating them.

This clone was picked up a small number of times. The identical CDR3 is also encoded by other nucleotide sequences in the sample. The CDR3 DNA reads TGTGCCTGGAGTGTCAGGGCCAATCAGCCCCAGCATTTT. This codes for CAWSVRANQPQHF. The rearrangement joins TRBV30 to TRBJ1-5; maybe TRBD1 (5 bases). Trimming removed 0 bases at V and 3 bases at J, with 6 bases between. The germline gives CDR1 GTSNPN, CDR2 SVGIG (reference sequence). This CDR3 has 13 residues.